This T cell receptor beta chain came from a study of cytomegalovirus exposure and HLA in healthy donors. Study-level results: Most TCRs appeared rarely, but some public TCRs recurred in many donors.

Donors counted as nominally healthy when sampled, yet unrecorded immune exposures were likely. Primers: 60 Vbeta forward and 13 Jbeta reverse. The method was immunoSEQ multiplex PCR; TCRdb's version includes in-frame clones alone and lacks a portion of them. This sample has approximately 210,000 clones; 80% to 90% occur once, and the top ten carry roughly 1.3%. The V and J ends lost 5 bases and 5 bases, in that order; junction bases with no gene match: 2. Germline V lookup: CDR1 MNHEY, CDR2 SVGAGI. The CDR3 totals 12 residues. The table lists this clone with a count of one. Its antigen is unknown. V and J are TRBV6-5 and TRBJ2-5, with TRBD1 matching 7 bases. The TCR originated in a man between 25 and 39 years old in good health and CMV-seronegative. The specimen was PBMCs. The CDR3 is CASSRQGETQYF. DNA for the CDR3: TGTGCCAGCAGTCGACAGGGCGAGACCCAGTACTTC.